The T cell receptor (beta chain) described here comes from a study of T cell responses to AZD1222 COVID-19 vaccine. The CDR3 is 17 residues long. Generated by immunoSEQ multiplex PCR, the TCRdb table keeps only in-frame clones and is missing some. The sample lists about 56,000 clones, over 75% seen once, with over 12% in the top ten. The material was peripheral blood, obtained on day 0 of AZD1222 vaccination. This receptor was taken from an adult in good health. V and J are TRBV12-1 and TRBJ2-1; the DNA was not compared with TRBD2, the D call given in the table. TRBV12-1 constitutes a pseudogene. The CDR3 here is CASSSPSRVAGNNEQFF. The CDR3 DNA is TGTGCCAGCAGCTCGCCGAGCCGAGTAGCGGGAAACAATGAGCAGTTCTTC.